This T cell receptor beta chain was observed in a study of molecular identifiers for immune sequencing clone quantification. TCRdb passed the PCR reads through MiXCR, listing each CDR3 protein once. The data hold roughly 630,000 distinct CDR3 sequences, with less than 30% observed a single time. Germline CDR1 and CDR2: SEHNR and FQNEAQ (reference sequence). The CDR3 sequence is 17 residues long. J was trimmed by 4 bases and V by 5 bases; bases with no gene match: 12. The CD8+CD4-CCR7+CD45RA+ phenotype defined the sorted naive CD8 T cells. This TCR derives from a human donor in good health. Some libraries in this study had Jurkat cell RNA spiked in. The specimen sequenced was naive CD8+ T cells from blood, with Jurkat cell RNA spiked in. Subset defined: FACS-sorted CD8+CD4-CCR7+CD45RA+ naive T cells. The chain couples TRBV7-9 to TRBJ2-1, with TRBD1 identical over 9 bases. The CDR3: CASSPSPLGTGYNEQFF. As DNA, the CDR3 is TGTGCCAGCAGCCCCTCCCCGCTCGGGACAGGGTACAATGAGCAGTTCTTC.